This note documents a single T cell receptor (beta chain) sequence. What it binds is not known. The data belong to a study of CD8 T cell repertoires and HIV-1 epitope variants. Overall study context: Controls included no peptide, Ebola AY9 epitope, and a CMV, EBV, flu pool.

The repertoire was sequenced with immunoSEQ multiplex PCR; TCRdb's copy has only in-frame clones and lacks some. This table holds 5,400 or so clones, 66% found once. The V and J ends lost 2 bases and 5 bases respectively, with 15 bases between them. The length of the CDR3 is 15 residues. From germline, CDR1 is MNHNS and CDR2 SASEGT. Sequenced material: cultured CD8+ T cells derived from PBMCs. This TCR came from a male donor with HIV. This chain connects TRBV6-1 to TRBJ1-1; TRBD1 might be the D (6 bases). The CDR3 spells CASSESHRVGTEAFF. CDR3 nucleotides: TGTGCCAGCAGTGAATCCCACAGGGTAGGAACTGAAGCTTTCTTT.